One sample yielded the 18 T cell receptor beta chains listed below, sequenced in a study of spatial heterogeneity in lung cancer. Notes on the study in general: Mutation counts in tumors were tracked by counts of expanded intratumoral alpha and beta TCRs.

MiXCR, run by TCRdb on the 5' RACE reads, gives a single entry per CDR3 protein. Among 2,700 or so distinct CDR3 sequences listed, just over 15% were seen once. The time point was: sample taken at primary tumor resection. For these TCRs, the target antigens are not known. Sequenced material: lung tumor tissue, taken at surgery. These receptors were obtained from a female donor with early-stage non-small cell lung cancer.

This clonotype qualifies as medium-sized. The V and J genes are TRBV19 and TRBJ1-5; tentatively, D is TRBD1 (5 bases). CDR1 LNHDA and CDR2 SQIVND come from the germline V gene (reference sequence). This CDR3 region has 14 residues. The V and J ends lost 1 base and 7 bases respectively, with 11 bases between them. CDR3 sequence reads: CASSIAGTDQPQHF. CDR3 DNA sequence: TGTGCCAGTAGTATAGCAGGGACCGACCAGCCCCAGCATTTT.

This chain connects TRBV7-2 to TRBJ2-5, with D possibly called TRBD1 or TRBD2 (5 bases each). Germline V gene data show CDR1 as SGHTA and CDR2 as FQGNSA. V was shortened by 6 bases and J by 6 bases, with 14 bases between the two germline ends. The CDR3 loop spans 13 amino acids. DNA for the CDR3: TGTGCCAGCAGTCAGGGAGATGGAAAGACCCAGTACTTC. Protein sequence: CASSQGDGKTQYF.

The rearrangement links TRBV3-1 to TRBJ2-1; 7 bases match TRBD2. Germline assignment: CDR1 LGHDT and CDR2 YNNKEL (reference sequence). V trimming: 1 base; J trimming: 4 bases; junction bases outside the gene matches: 7. The CDR3 totals 16 residues. CDR3 amino acids: CASSQVGGRTYNEQFF. CDR3 sequence (DNA): TGTGCCAGCAGCCAAGTGGGGGGGAGGACATACAATGAGCAGTTCTTC.

Judged by abundance, this clonotype is medium-sized (0.01 to 0.1%). This chain connects TRBV12-3 or TRBV12-4 to TRBJ1-2, with a tentative D call TRBD1 (5 bases). The CDR3 consists of 14 residues. The V and J ends lost 3 bases and 7 bases respectively, with 15 bases between them. The CDR3 loop is CASSFSGGPFGYTF. The CDR3 bases are TGTGCCAGCAGTTTTTCGGGGGGACCCTTTGGCTACACCTTC.

This clonotype has ten or more counts. The chain combines TRBV12-3 or TRBV12-4 with TRBJ2-1, with 8 bases matching TRBD2. CDR3 length: 15 amino acids. With V trimmed by 5 bases and J by 6 bases, 9 bases remained unmatched. CDR3 sequence (DNA): TGTGCCAGCAGTACCGCCAGCGGGGGTTCCAATGAGCAGTTCTTC. It encodes CASSTASGGSNEQFF.

By proportion, this clonotype is medium-sized. The chain couples TRBV5-8 to TRBJ1-1; TRBD1 aligns across 7 bases. Trimming took 8 bases from V and 2 from J; bases not matched to a gene: 9. The germline V gene encodes CDR1 SGHTS and CDR2 YDEGEE. CDR3 length equals 14 residues. The chain's CDR3 is CASSRDRANTEAFF. The CDR3 DNA follows: TGTGCCAGTAGTCGCGACAGGGCCAACACTGAAGCTTTCTTT.

This clonotype is medium-sized. The chain uses TRBV10-3 and TRBJ2-3, with D hard to call. The CDR3 spans 14 residues. Germline CDR1 is ENHRY and CDR2 is SYGVKD. V shed 2 bases and J shed 2 bases, with 8 bases lying between them. This chain's CDR3 is CAISEVHITDTQYF. CDR3 in DNA: TGTGCCATCAGTGAGGTCCATATCACAGATACGCAGTATTTT.

This clonotype is medium-sized within its sample. CDR3 nucleotides: TGTGCCAGTAGCCAAGCAAGCAATCAGCCCCAGCATTTT. Amino acids: CASSQASNQPQHF. The rearrangement uses TRBV19 and TRBJ1-5, with unresolved D. The CDR3 is made up of 13 amino acids. The germline gives CDR1 LNHDA, CDR2 SQIVND (reference sequence). The V and J ends lost 6 bases and 1 base respectively, with 7 bases between them.

By share of the sample, this clonotype is large (0.1 to 1%). The rearrangement uses TRBV6-5 and TRBJ1-1; possible D gene TRBD1, 5 bases. The CDR3 totals 13 residues. Germline-derived CDR1 and CDR2 are MNHEY and SVGAGI. With 8 bases removed from V and 1 base from J, the gap between germline ends came to 11 bases. CDR3 sequence: CASRGGSNTEAFF. CDR3 coding DNA: TGTGCCAGCCGGGGGGGGTCGAACACTGAAGCTTTCTTT.

The rearrangement uses TRBV2 and TRBJ2-3; no clear D gene. The germline gives CDR1 SNHLY, CDR2 FYNNEI. Trimming took 6 bases from V and 1 from J, leaving 17 bases between them. This CDR3 is 16 amino acids long. CDR3 loop: CASRPQSAPGTDTQYF. The CDR3 nucleotides are TGTGCCAGCAGGCCACAAAGCGCTCCGGGCACAGATACGCAGTATTTT. The variable domain in full, with the rest retrieved from reference TRBV2 and TRBJ2-3, is EPEVTQTPSHQVTQMGQEVILRCVPISNHLYFYWYRQILGQKVEFLVSFYNNEISEKSEIFDDQFSVERPDGSNFTLKIRSTKLEDSAMYFCASRPQSAPGTDTQYFGPGTRLTVL.

The chain employs TRBV7-2 and TRBJ2-6; D assignment may be TRBD1 or TRBD2 (6 bases each). V lost 5 bases and J 4 bases, leaving 21 bases between the germline ends. The CDR3 extends over 18 amino acids. Germline values: CDR1 SGHTA, CDR2 FQGNSA. CDR3: CASSPSFGGAGGANVLTF. The CDR3 nucleotides read TGTGCCAGCAGCCCCTCCTTTGGGGGCGCGGGAGGGGCCAACGTCCTGACTTTC.

By sample share, this clonotype is medium-sized (0.01 to 0.1%). The CDR3 coding sequence is TGCGCCAGCAGCTTTGGGGGGGCGACTAGCGGACCTACAGATACGCAGTATTTT. It specifies CASSFGGATSGPTDTQYF. The chain couples TRBV5-1 to TRBJ2-3, with TRBD2 matching over 9 bases. Trimming removed 2 bases from V and 3 bases from J; junction bases left unmatched: 13. This CDR3 spans 18 amino acids. The germline gives CDR1 SGHRS, CDR2 YFSETQ.

A few counts support this clonotype. The genes are TRBV7-2 and TRBJ2-7; D is unresolved. V was clipped by 1 base and J by 3 bases, with 1 base between them. The CDR3 has 11 residues. Germline lookup yields CDR1 SGHTA and CDR2 FQGNSA. The CDR3 region is CASSLVYEQYF. CDR3 nucleotide sequence: TGTGCCAGCAGCTTAGTCTACGAGCAGTACTTC.

This clonotype is large. The rearrangement joins TRBV29-1 to TRBJ2-2, with TRBD2 identical over 13 bases. Looked up from germline, CDR1 is SQVTM and CDR2 is ANQGSEA. V was pared by 6 bases and J by 6 bases, with 4 bases of the junction left unmatched. CDR3 length: 14 residues. CDR3 in amino acids: CSVAGLAGPGELFF. CDR3 DNA sequence: TGCAGCGTGGCGGGACTAGCGGGACCCGGGGAGCTGTTTTTT.

This clonotype counts as medium-sized. The chain joins TRBV29-1 to TRBJ1-2, with D hard to call. This CDR3 has 12 amino acids. Per germline, CDR1 SQVTM and CDR2 ANQGSEA. V lost 5 bases to trimming and J lost 6 bases, with 13 bases between them. The CDR3 is CSVIEGTHGYTF. In DNA form, the CDR3 reads TGCAGCGTTATCGAGGGCACCCATGGCTACACCTTC.

This clonotype was detected many times. The gene calls are TRBV29-1 and TRBJ2-7; 9 bases match TRBD1. CDR1 SQVTM and CDR2 ANQGSEA come from the germline V gene. Losses at the gene ends were 0 bases for V and 3 bases for J; bases not matched to a gene: 6. The CDR3 consists of 15 residues. CDR3 DNA sequence: TGCAGCGTTGAAGATCCCGCGACAGGGGGCTACGAGCAGTACTTC. It translates to CSVEDPATGGYEQYF.

Sample share makes this clonotype medium-sized. This rearrangement joins TRBV7-2 to TRBJ2-2; D is perhaps TRBD1 (5 bases). The CDR3 length is 17 residues. The V gene lost 3 bases and the J gene lost 2 bases, with 16 bases spanning the gap. Germline V gene data show CDR1 as SGHTA and CDR2 as FQGNSA. The CDR3 spells CASSFPTTGPNTGELFF. The DNA of the CDR3 is TGTGCCAGCAGCTTCCCCACAACAGGCCCCAACACCGGGGAGCTGTTTTTT.

The chain carries TRBV3-1 and TRBJ1-1, with D maybe TRBD1 (6 bases). The CDR3 totals 15 residues. Germline CDR1 LGHDT, CDR2 YNNKEL (reference sequence). V was trimmed by 4 bases and J by 4 bases, leaving 16 bases between them. The CDR3 coding sequence is TGTGCCAGCAGCCGCCTCATAGCCAGGGGCACTGAAGCTTTCTTT. Encoded protein: CASSRLIARGTEAFF.